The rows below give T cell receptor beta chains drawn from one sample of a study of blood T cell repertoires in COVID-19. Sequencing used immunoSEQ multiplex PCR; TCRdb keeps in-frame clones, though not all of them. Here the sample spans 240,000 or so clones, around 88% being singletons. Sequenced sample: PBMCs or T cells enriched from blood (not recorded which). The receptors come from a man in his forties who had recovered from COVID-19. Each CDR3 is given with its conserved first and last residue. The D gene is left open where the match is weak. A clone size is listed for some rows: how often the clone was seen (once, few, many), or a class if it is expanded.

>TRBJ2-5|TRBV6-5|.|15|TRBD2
TGTGCCAGCAGTTATTCCGGGGGGGCGGGAGAGACCCAGTACTTC
CASSYSGGAGETQYF
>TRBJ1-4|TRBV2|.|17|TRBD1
TGTGCCAGCAGCGCTGCGGGACAGGGGACAACTAATGAAAAACTGTTTTTT
CASSAAGQGTTNEKLFF
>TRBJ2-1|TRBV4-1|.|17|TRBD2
TGCGCCAGCAGCCAACAGCGGGGGGGCAGGTCCTACAATGAGCAGTTCTTC
CASSQQRGGRSYNEQFF
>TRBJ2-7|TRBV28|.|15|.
TGTGCCAGCAGAAAAGCCGGGACATCGTCTCTCGAGCAGTACTTC
CASRKAGTSSLEQYF
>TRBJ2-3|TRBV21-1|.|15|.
TGTGCCAGCAGCAAGTGGGAGCGGAGCACAGATACGCAGTATTTT
CASSKWERSTDTQYF
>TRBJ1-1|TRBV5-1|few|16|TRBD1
TGCGCCAGCAGCTTGAATCCGGGACAGGGAGAGGGAGGGGCTTTCTTT
CASSLNPGQGEGGAFF
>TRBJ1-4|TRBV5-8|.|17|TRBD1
TGTGCCAGCAGACTGCCAGGGGGCATTGGTTTAGGTGAAAAACTGTTTTTT
CASRLPGGIGLGEKLFF
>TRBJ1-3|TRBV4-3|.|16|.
TGCGCCAGCAGCCAAGCCCCCGGTTCCTCTGGAAACACCATATATTTT
CASSQAPGSSGNTIYF
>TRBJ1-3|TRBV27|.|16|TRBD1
TGTGCCAGCAGCAACCGACAGGGGCTCTCTGGAAACACCATATATTTT
CASSNRQGLSGNTIYF
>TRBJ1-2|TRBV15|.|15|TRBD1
TGTGCCACCAGCGGGCACCAACAGGGGAACTATGGCTACACCTTC
CATSGHQQGNYGYTF
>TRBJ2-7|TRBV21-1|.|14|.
TGTGCCAGCAGCAATCCAGACAGGGTAGACGAGCAGTACTTC
CASSNPDRVDEQYF
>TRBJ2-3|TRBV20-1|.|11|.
TGCAGTGCTACAGGGATAGATACGCAGTATTTT
CSATGIDTQYF
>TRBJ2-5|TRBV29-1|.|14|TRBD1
TGCAGCGTTCCCCGACAGGGGGCGAAAGAGACCCAGTACTTC
CSVPRQGAKETQYF
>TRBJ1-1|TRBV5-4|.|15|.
TGTGCCAGCAGCTTCGTGGGGGCGGTGAACACTGAAGCTTTCTTT
CASSFVGAVNTEAFF
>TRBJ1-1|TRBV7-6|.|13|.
TGTGCCAGCAGCTCACTACTGAACACTGAAGCTTTCTTT
CASSSLLNTEAFF
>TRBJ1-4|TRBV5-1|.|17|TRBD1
TGCGCCAGCAGCTTGTTGGGGACAGGGTTGTATCGAGAAAAACTGTTTTTT
CASSLLGTGLYREKLFF
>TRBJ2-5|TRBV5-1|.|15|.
TGCGCCAGCAGCTTGGAGGGGTTCCAGGTAGAGACCCAGTACTTC
CASSLEGFQVETQYF
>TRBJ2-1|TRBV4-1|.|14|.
TGCGCCAGCAGCCATCTGGCGACAGTCAATGAGCAGTTCTTC
CASSHLATVNEQFF
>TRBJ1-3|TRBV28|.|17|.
TGTGCCAGCAGTCCACAGGGTCCACAACGCTCTGGAAACACCATATATTTT
CASSPQGPQRSGNTIYF
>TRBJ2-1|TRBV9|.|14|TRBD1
TGTGCCAGCAGCCCTAGGGACAGCAGCAATGAGCAGTTCTTC
CASSPRDSSNEQFF
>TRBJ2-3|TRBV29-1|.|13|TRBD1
TGCAGCGTCGGGACAGGGAGTCCAGATACGCAGTATTTT
CSVGTGSPDTQYF